The clone carrying this TCR beta chain turned up a few times. Germline lookup yields CDR1 SQVTM and CDR2 ANQGSEA. V lost 0 bases, J lost 1 base, and 14 bases lay in between. This CDR3 region has 16 residues. The sample comes from a study of T-cell reconstitution after alpha-beta-depleted transplantation in children. Construction of the TCRbeta library involved unique molecular identifiers. Each CDR3 protein is one row after TCRdb ran MiXCR on the PCR reads. The table lists some 350,000 distinct CDR3 sequences, 10% of them singletons. This receptor was taken from a human donor who donated a stem cell graft to a child with acute lymphoblastic leukemia. The input for sequencing was PBMCs from the stem cell graft donor, taken from the stem cell graft. This rearrangement joins TRBV29-1 to TRBJ2-3; possibly TRBD1 for D (8 bases). Written as DNA, the CDR3 is TGCAGCGTTGAAGATCGAGCGGGACAGGGCACAGATACGCAGTATTTT. Protein product: CSVEDRAGQGTDTQYF.